This TCR beta chain was obtained from a study of T cell changes during pregnancy in multiple sclerosis (dated by TCRdb to about 2019). General notes on the study: In women with multiple sclerosis, the researchers looked at how the T cell repertoire shifted as pregnancy progressed.

About this clone: It has no known antigen specificity. Base qualities were left out, and no much larger clone turns up one base away.

Library generation was performed with the immunoSEQ multiplex PCR assay. The immuneACCESS repertoire file appears here via TCRdb, limited to in-frame rearrangements. These files lack a portion of the clones; in checked studies, under half of the deficit traces to unresolved V genes, and the cause of the others is not known. The sample has roughly 57,000 clones on record, around 94% of them singletons. The top ten clones comprise under 3% of the sample. The cysteine opens and the phenylalanine closes a CDR3 of 15 amino acids. Of the read, only the CDR3 DNA is kept; its 45 bases are in frame from base 1. Clipping removes 3 bases from V and 0 bases from J, with 2 as the unmatched junction base count. According to the germline V gene, CDR1 reads SGHRS and CDR2 reads YFSETQ.

The rearrangement joined TRBV5-1 to TRBJ2-2, with 7 junctional bases fitting TRBD2. The starting material was CD8+ T cells from peripheral blood mononuclear cells, obtained after pregnancy. The sequence came from a female donor with multiple sclerosis, enrolled in a pregnancy study. In nucleotide form, the sequence is TGCGCCAGCAGCTCTAGCGGCACGAACACCGGGGAGCTGTTTTTT. This encodes CASSSSGTNTGELFF.